These 21 T cell receptor beta chains came from one sample sequenced in a study of blood T cell repertoires in COVID-19. The data were produced by immunoSEQ multiplex PCR, yet TCRdb's version contains in-frame clones alone and is incomplete. The sample yields around 280,000 clones, around nine tenths seen once. The sequenced sample consisted of peripheral blood. These receptors were taken from a woman aged 25 to 39 with COVID-19, enrolled during active disease.

The chain employs TRBV28 and TRBJ2-3, with D possibly matching TRBD2 (6 bases). V lost 4 bases and J 3 bases, leaving 11 bases between the germline ends. CDR3 length equals 14 residues. Germline V gene sequence: CDR1 MDHEN, CDR2 SYDVKM. This chain's CDR3 is CASSWGDGTDTQYF. In DNA, the CDR3 is TGTGCCAGCAGTTGGGGGGATGGGACAGATACGCAGTATTTT. Supplemented by reference TRBV28 and TRBJ2-3, the full variable domain reads DVKVTQSSRYLVKRTGEKVFLECVQDMDHENMFWYRQDPGLGLRLIYFSYDVKMKEKGDIPEGYSVSREKKERFSLILESASTNQTSMYLCASSWGDGTDTQYFGPGTRLTVL.

This clone occurred once. The chain combines TRBV5-1 with TRBJ2-7; 10 bases agree with TRBD1. The CDR3 sequence is 14 residues long. CDR1 is SGHRS, CDR2 YFSETQ, per germline. The V and J ends lost 4 bases and 4 bases, in that order; junction bases with no gene match: 5. The CDR3 spells CASSADRGLYEQYF. The CDR3 DNA reads as TGCGCCAGCAGCGCCGACAGGGGGCTATACGAGCAGTACTTC.

The rearrangement links TRBV7-8 to TRBJ1-1; tentative D call: TRBD1 (5 bases). CDR1 and CDR2 from the germline V gene are SGHVS and FQNEAQ. The CDR3 spans 12 residues. Trimming removed 5 bases from V and 6 bases from J, with 10 bases in between. The CDR3 protein is CASSRGGAEAFF. The DNA for the CDR3 is TGTGCCAGCAGCCGGGGGGGAGCTGAAGCTTTCTTT.

This sequence joins TRBV6-4 and TRBJ2-3; 12 bases are a match to TRBD2. This CDR3 has 18 residues. CDR1 is MRHNA and CDR2 is SNTAGT in the germline V gene. J lost 6 bases, V lost 6 bases, and 16 bases had no gene match. CDR3 coding DNA: TGTGCCAGCAGCCGTACCCACTCTAGCGGGGGGGAGAGCGATACGCAGTATTTT. This encodes CASSRTHSSGGESDTQYF.

The chain carries TRBV4-1 and TRBJ2-1; 11 bases map to TRBD2. Germline trimming cut 0 bases from V and 2 bases from J; bases unmatched to any gene: 3. Per germline, CDR1 MGHRA and CDR2 YSYEKL. This CDR3 is built from 17 residues. The CDR3 spells CASSQDHSGGAYNEQFF. In DNA, the CDR3 is TGCGCCAGCAGCCAAGATCATAGCGGGGGGGCCTACAATGAGCAGTTCTTC.

CDR3 bases: TGTGCCAGCAGCCATGCCGGGACTAGAGAAGAGACCCAGTACTTC. This sequence encodes CASSHAGTREETQYF. The V call is TRBV4-2, the J call TRBJ2-5, with 8 nucleotides matching TRBD2. V dropped 3 bases and J dropped 3; count of bases not matched to a gene: 6. The length of the CDR3 is 15 residues. Germline V lookup: CDR1 LGHNA, CDR2 YNFKEQ.

V is TRBV7-9 and J is TRBJ1-2; 11 bases agree with TRBD1. V lost 4 bases, J lost 4 bases, and 2 bases stayed unmatched. Germline V lookup: CDR1 SEHNR, CDR2 FQNEAQ (reference sequence). This CDR3 comprises 14 residues. The CDR3 reads CASSSGQGVYGYTF. CDR3 DNA sequence: TGTGCCAGCAGCTCGGGACAGGGGGTCTATGGCTACACCTTC.

V gene TRBV4-1 combines with J gene TRBJ2-7; the match to TRBD2 covers 13 bases. Germline V gives CDR1 MGHRA, CDR2 YSYEKL. CDR3 length: 17 residues. V lost 4 bases and J lost 5; bases outside the gene matches: 11. The CDR3 region has the DNA TGCGCCAGCAGCCCTGGACTAGCGGGGGCGAGACCCAACGAGCAGTACTTC. It specifies CASSPGLAGARPNEQYF.

The V gene is TRBV4-1, the J gene TRBJ2-3; possible D gene TRBD2, 7 bases. In germline, CDR1 is MGHRA, CDR2 YSYEKL. CDR3 length: 18 amino acids. Trimming left V 4 bases short and J 2 bases short, with 22 bases between. CDR3 in DNA: TGCGCCAGCAGCCTACTACTAGGGGGGGGCGGGGTCACAGATACGCAGTATTTT. It encodes CASSLLLGGGGVTDTQYF.

This chain connects TRBV6-2 or TRBV6-3 to TRBJ1-1; the D gene is possibly TRBD1 (5 bases). Per germline, CDR1 MNHEY and CDR2 SVGEGT. Trimming took off 0 bases at V and 9 bases at J, with 11 bases between the two ends. The CDR3 extends over 13 amino acids. The CDR3 reads CASSYSKTAQAFF. The DNA of the CDR3 is TGTGCCAGCAGTTACTCGAAGACAGCGCAAGCTTTCTTT.

CDR3 DNA: TGTGCCAGCAGCCCAGCTAGCGGGGGATACGAGCAGTACTTC. It codes for CASSPASGGYEQYF. The chain carries TRBV4-2 and TRBJ2-7; the match to TRBD2 covers 10 bases. Germline V gene sequence: CDR1 LGHNA, CDR2 YNFKEQ. This CDR3 is 14 amino acids long. Unmatched junction bases numbered 4, after V lost 4 bases and J lost 4 bases.

V is TRBV13 and J is TRBJ2-7, with 9 bases fitting TRBD2. V was clipped by 4 bases and J by 1 base; unmatched bases: 5. Germline V gene sequence: CDR1 PRHDT, CDR2 FYEKMQ (reference sequence). The CDR3 spans 15 residues. DNA for the CDR3: TGTGCCAGCAGCTACCGACTAGCGGTGTCCTACGAGCAGTACTTC. This gives the protein CASSYRLAVSYEQYF. Based on the CDR3 plus reference TRBV13 and TRBJ2-7, the full variable domain is AAGVIQSPRHLIKEKRETATLKCYPIPRHDTVYWYQQGPGQDPQFLISFYEKMQSDKGSIPDRFSAQQFSDYHSELNMSSLELGDSALYFCASSYRLAVSYEQYFGPGTRLTVT.

This clone was seen a few times. The chain combines TRBV29-1 with TRBJ1-2; D might be TRBD1 (6 bases). Trimming cost V 5 bases and J 8 bases, with 9 bases left between them. Germline values: CDR1 SQVTM, CDR2 ANQGSEA. The CDR3 loop spans 10 amino acids. CDR3 sequence: CSVRRGGYTF. The DNA of the CDR3 is TGCAGCGTTCGCAGGGGAGGCTACACCTTC.

The rearrangement links TRBV21-1 to TRBJ1-3. TRBV21-1 is annotated as a pseudogene. The length of the CDR3 is 17 residues. CDR3 nucleotide sequence: TGTGCCAGCAGCAAAGGGTTTCGGGGAAACTCTGGAAACACCATATATTTT. This codes for CASSKGFRGNSGNTIYF.

The rearrangement uses TRBV27 and TRBJ1-1; 9 bases line up with TRBD1. Germline CDR1 and CDR2: MNHEY and SMNVEV (reference sequence). The CDR3 covers 14 residues. V lost 3 bases, J lost 5 bases, and 4 bases stayed unmatched. CDR3 DNA: TGTGCCAGCAGTTTTGGGACAGGGACGACTGAAGCTTTCTTT. This codes for CASSFGTGTTEAFF.

This clone was seen just once. The CDR3 nucleotides are TGTGCCAGCAGGCTCGGGACTCCAGGTTGGGATACGCAGTATTTT. This encodes CASRLGTPGWDTQYF. The J gene is TRBJ2-3, the V gene TRBV6-5; D perhaps matches TRBD2 (6 bases). Germline V gives CDR1 MNHEY, CDR2 SVGAGI. Deletions cut 6 bases from V and 6 bases from J, with 19 bases between. This CDR3 contains 15 residues.

Details on this clone: The germline gene is not matched at one end of the junction; a read error may be the cause. J is TRBJ1-2 and V is TRBV5-4; 9 bases are a match to TRBD1. This CDR3 is 14 amino acids long. Germline-derived CDR1 and CDR2 are SGHNT and YYREEE (reference sequence). The CDR3 nucleotides are TGTGCCAGCAGGTTGGACAGGGGCAGCTATGGCTACACCTTC. This encodes CASRLDRGSYGYTF.

This clone is a singleton in its sample. V usage is TRBV30 and J usage is TRBJ2-7; 7 nucleotides agree with TRBD1. The CDR3 is 12 residues long. The J segment lost 3 bases and the V segment lost 4 bases, leaving 3 bases of the junction unmatched. CDR1 is GTSNPN, CDR2 SVGIG, per germline (reference sequence). Written as DNA, the CDR3 is TGTGCCTGGAACCAGGGGGACTACGAGCAGTACTTC. Residues: CAWNQGDYEQYF.

The genes are TRBV5-4 and TRBJ1-6, with no clear D. V was trimmed by 1 base and J by 12 bases, leaving 11 bases between them. This CDR3 comprises 13 residues. From germline, CDR1 is SGHNT and CDR2 YYREEE (reference sequence). The CDR3 bases are TGTGCCAGCAGCTTGATCGGGGAAGGACCCCTCCACTTT. It yields the protein CASSLIGEGPLHF. Combining the CDR3 with reference TRBV5-4 and TRBJ1-6 gives the whole variable domain ETGVTQSPTHLIKTRGQQVTLRCSSQSGHNTVSWYQQALGQGPQFIFQYYREEENGRGNFPPRFSGLQFPNYSSELNVNALELDDSALYLCASSLIGEGPLHFGNGTRLTVT.

The CDR3 region has the DNA TGCGCCAGCAGCTGGGGACAGGGGGACGGGGAGCTGTTTTTT. It codes for CASSWGQGDGELFF. This chain links TRBV5-1 with TRBJ2-2; 11 bases match TRBD1. Germline loops: CDR1 SGHRS, CDR2 YFSETQ. V shed 3 bases and J 7 bases; nucleotides not matched to a gene: 2. This CDR3 has 14 amino acids.

The rearrangement joins TRBV13 to TRBJ2-5; maybe TRBD2 (5 bases). Germline V CDR1 and CDR2: PRHDT, FYEKMQ (reference sequence). This CDR3 region has 14 residues. V lost 9 bases to trimming and J lost 2 bases, with 16 bases between them. CDR3 residues: CASSYGSEQETQYF. The CDR3 DNA sequence: TGTGCCAGTTCTTATGGTAGCGAACAAGAGACCCAGTACTTC. The whole variable domain, remainder taken from reference TRBV13 and TRBJ2-5, is AAGVIQSPRHLIKEKRETATLKCYPIPRHDTVYWYQQGPGQDPQFLISFYEKMQSDKGSIPDRFSAQQFSDYHSELNMSSLELGDSALYFCASSYGSEQETQYFGPGTRLLVL.